A selection of T cell receptor beta chains follows, all from one sample in a study of T cells after yellow fever vaccination. TCRdb independently ran MiXCR on the 5' RACE reads; one entry per CDR3 protein. The sample yields 610,000 or so distinct CDR3 sequences, 9% to 15% seen once. The specimen was PBMCs, collected on the day of the yellow fever booster vaccination. These receptors all stem from a man between 25 and 39 years old who received the YFV17D yellow fever vaccine. The CDR3 runs from the conserved cysteine through the conserved F or W. Fields, in order: V gene, J gene, CDR3 protein.

V: TRBV24-1; J: TRBJ2-1; CDR3: CATSAPKGREGRDEQFF
V: TRBV4-3; J: TRBJ2-5; CDR3: CASSHGAGRQETQYF
V: TRBV9; J: TRBJ2-1; CDR3: CASSVGAPGNEQFF
V: TRBV6-5; J: TRBJ2-5; CDR3: CASSSHDRGLGETQYF
V: TRBV30; J: TRBJ2-6; CDR3: CAWSPIDRRISGANVLTF
V: TRBV20-1; J: TRBJ2-1; CDR3: CSANLAGALLFYNEQFF
V: TRBV7-8; J: TRBJ2-7; CDR3: CASSRVGGSSYEQYF
V: TRBV19; J: TRBJ2-3; CDR3: CASSISGGPHTQYF
V: TRBV6-1; J: TRBJ1-3; CDR3: CASSAPGQGEDTIYF
V: TRBV19; J: TRBJ2-2; CDR3: CASSPSQGVGTGELFF
V: TRBV13; J: TRBJ2-7; CDR3: CASSFRANTDYEQYF
V: TRBV7-2; J: TRBJ2-2; CDR3: CASSFDGLNTGELFF
V: TRBV5-1; J: TRBJ2-2; CDR3: CASSLVSGVLTGELFF
V: TRBV6-2/TRBV6-3; J: TRBJ1-5; CDR3: CASNPGQVSNQPQHF
V: TRBV7-9; J: TRBJ2-3; CDR3: CASSSDLGRIFTDTQYF
V: TRBV5-4; J: TRBJ2-3; CDR3: CASSTGTSVITDTQYF
V: TRBV5-4; J: TRBJ2-7; CDR3: CASSPRKGTGDREQYF
V: TRBV28; J: TRBJ2-7; CDR3: CASSLTSGTTSYEQYF
V: TRBV5-1; J: TRBJ2-6; CDR3: CASSDARELQRANVLTF
V: TRBV20-1; J: TRBJ2-3; CDR3: CSARDLGGDTQYF
V: TRBV12-3/TRBV12-4; J: TRBJ2-7; CDR3: CASSIQGGTYEQYF
V: TRBV27; J: TRBJ2-3; CDR3: CASSLSTGGPASDTQYF
V: TRBV29-1; J: TRBJ1-1; CDR3: CSVQEESLNTEAFF
V: TRBV12-3/TRBV12-4; J: TRBJ2-5; CDR3: CASRLAGGPAETQYF
V: TRBV10-1; J: TRBJ2-7; CDR3: CASSGPRDEQYF
V: TRBV6-5; J: TRBJ2-7; CDR3: CASSYSRGDRVYEQYF
V: TRBV25-1; J: TRBJ2-7; CDR3: CASSEPGGYEQYF
V: TRBV6-2/TRBV6-3; J: TRBJ2-7; CDR3: CATYGVPDSYEQYF
V: TRBV15; J: TRBJ2-2; CDR3: CATSRDPGRGTGELFF
V: TRBV12-3/TRBV12-4; J: TRBJ2-7; CDR3: CASSFRSEQYF
V: TRBV10-3; J: TRBJ2-4; CDR3: CAISASLAKNIQYF
V: TRBV20-1; J: TRBJ2-1; CDR3: CSAKGAQSVAEEQFF
V: TRBV4-2; J: TRBJ2-1; CDR3: CASSQDRGFYEQFF
V: TRBV11-2; J: TRBJ2-7; CDR3: CASSYPKGGSSYEQYF
V: TRBV23-1; J: TRBJ2-7; CDR3: CASSQTVDRGCEQYF
V: TRBV5-1; J: TRBJ2-3; CDR3: CASSSLAGGPTDTQYF
V: TRBV14; J: TRBJ1-5; CDR3: CASSQEKGQLNQPQHF
V: TRBV11-2; J: TRBJ2-1; CDR3: CASSLRGQYNEQFF
V: TRBV20-1; J: TRBJ2-1; CDR3: CSATGTAGLYNEQFF
V: TRBV29-1; J: TRBJ1-1; CDR3: CSASRDPRFGTEAFF
V: TRBV20-1; J: TRBJ2-5; CDR3: CSARTRGPGSQYF
V: TRBV9; J: TRBJ2-5; CDR3: CASSVEVGEETQYF
V: TRBV20-1; J: TRBJ2-4; CDR3: CSAPGLAGGIQYF
V: TRBV4-1; J: TRBJ1-3; CDR3: CASSQRPNSGNTIYF
V: TRBV5-1; J: TRBJ2-5; CDR3: CASSPGGFTGQETQYF
V: TRBV7-2; J: TRBJ1-2; CDR3: CASSPPQGRNYGYTF
V: TRBV20-1; J: TRBJ2-5; CDR3: CSARDPAVRFGETQYF
V: TRBV5-1; J: TRBJ2-5; CDR3: CASRTGGQETKYF
V: TRBV5-1; J: TRBJ2-6; CDR3: CASSTDTGANVLTF
V: TRBV6-1; J: TRBJ2-7; CDR3: CASTKWDRDTYEQYF
V: TRBV19; J: TRBJ2-5; CDR3: CASSSWTSANKETQYF
V: TRBV20-1; J: TRBJ1-3; CDR3: CSAPGNGNTIYF
V: TRBV10-3; J: TRBJ2-7; CDR3: CAISVLPGQRGEQYF
V: TRBV3-1; J: TRBJ2-7; CDR3: CASSLSQQSSYEQYF
V: TRBV20-1; J: TRBJ1-1; CDR3: CSARDNSPKGNTEAFF
V: TRBV7-8; J: TRBJ2-1; CDR3: CASSSYGGANSYNEQFF